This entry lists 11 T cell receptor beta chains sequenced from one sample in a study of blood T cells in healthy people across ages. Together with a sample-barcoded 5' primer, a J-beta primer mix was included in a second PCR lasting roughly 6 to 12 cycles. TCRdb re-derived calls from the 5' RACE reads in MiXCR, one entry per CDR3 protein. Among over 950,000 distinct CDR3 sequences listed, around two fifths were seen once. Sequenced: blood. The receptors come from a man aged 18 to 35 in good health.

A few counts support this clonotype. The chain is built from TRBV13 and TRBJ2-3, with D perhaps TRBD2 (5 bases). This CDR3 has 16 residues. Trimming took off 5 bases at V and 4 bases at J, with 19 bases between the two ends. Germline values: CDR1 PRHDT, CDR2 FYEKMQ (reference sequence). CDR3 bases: TGTGCCAGCAGCGCCTCGGCGGGCTTGGAGGCAGATACGCAGTATTTT. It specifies CASSASAGLEADTQYF.

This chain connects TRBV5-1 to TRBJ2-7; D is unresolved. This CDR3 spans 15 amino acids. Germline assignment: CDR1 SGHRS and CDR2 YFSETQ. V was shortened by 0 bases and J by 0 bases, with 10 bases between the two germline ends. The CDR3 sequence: CASSLEVGISYEQYF. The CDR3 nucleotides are TGCGCCAGCAGCTTGGAGGTAGGGATCTCCTACGAGCAGTACTTC.

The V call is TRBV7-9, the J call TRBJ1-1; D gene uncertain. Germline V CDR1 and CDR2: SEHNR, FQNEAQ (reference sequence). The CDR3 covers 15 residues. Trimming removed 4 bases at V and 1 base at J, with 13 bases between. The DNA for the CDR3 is TGTGCCAGCAGCTCGATCGACGACCAGAACACTGAAGCTTTCTTT. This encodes CASSSIDDQNTEAFF.

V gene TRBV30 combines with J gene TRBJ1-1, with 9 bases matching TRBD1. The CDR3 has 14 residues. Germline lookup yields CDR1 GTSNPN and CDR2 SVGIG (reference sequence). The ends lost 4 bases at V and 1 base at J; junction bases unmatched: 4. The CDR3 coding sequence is TGTGCCTGGAATAGACAGGGGGGGAACACTGAAGCTTTCTTT. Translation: CAWNRQGGNTEAFF.

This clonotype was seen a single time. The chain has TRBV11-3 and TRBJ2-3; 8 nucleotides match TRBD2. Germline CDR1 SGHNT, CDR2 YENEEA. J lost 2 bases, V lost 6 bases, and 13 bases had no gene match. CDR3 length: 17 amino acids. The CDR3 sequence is CASSKRAERGSTDTQYF. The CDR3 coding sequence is TGTGCCAGCAGTAAAAGGGCCGAGCGGGGGTCCACAGATACGCAGTATTTT.

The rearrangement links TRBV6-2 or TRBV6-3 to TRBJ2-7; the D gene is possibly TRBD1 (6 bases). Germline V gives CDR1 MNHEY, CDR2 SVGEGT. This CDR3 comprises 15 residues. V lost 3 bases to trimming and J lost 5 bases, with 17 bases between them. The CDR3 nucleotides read TGTGCCAGCAGTTATAAGGGGCAGGGGCGCAACGAGCAGTACTTC. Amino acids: CASSYKGQGRNEQYF.

The CDR3 region has the DNA TGCGCCAGCAGCCCTCGGGTTGACGAGGGGCATAATGAGCAGTTCTTC. Translating it yields CASSPRVDEGHNEQFF. The rearrangement links TRBV5-1 to TRBJ2-1; either TRBD1 or TRBD2 may fit D (5 bases each). The CDR3 loop spans 16 amino acids. Germline-derived CDR1 and CDR2 are SGHRS and YFSETQ. V was cut by 4 bases and J by 7 bases, with 21 bases left in between.

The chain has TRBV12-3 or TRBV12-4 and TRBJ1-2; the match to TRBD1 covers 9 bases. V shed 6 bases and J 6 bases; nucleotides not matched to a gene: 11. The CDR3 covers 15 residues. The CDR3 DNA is TGTGCCAGCAGCCCAAAGAGACAGGGGGGACATGGCTACACCTTC. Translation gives CASSPKRQGGHGYTF.

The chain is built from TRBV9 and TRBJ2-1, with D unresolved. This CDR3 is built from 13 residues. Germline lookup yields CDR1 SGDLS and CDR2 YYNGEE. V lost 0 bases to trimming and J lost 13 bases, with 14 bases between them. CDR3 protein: CASSVGLNAIQFF. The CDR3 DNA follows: TGTGCCAGCAGCGTAGGACTGAATGCTATCCAGTTCTTC.

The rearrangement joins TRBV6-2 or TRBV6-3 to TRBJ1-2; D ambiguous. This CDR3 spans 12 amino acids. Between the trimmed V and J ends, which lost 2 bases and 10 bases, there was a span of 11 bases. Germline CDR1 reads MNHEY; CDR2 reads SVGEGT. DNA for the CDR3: TGTGCCAGCAGTTACCGAAACTTGGACTACACCTTC. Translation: CASSYRNLDYTF.

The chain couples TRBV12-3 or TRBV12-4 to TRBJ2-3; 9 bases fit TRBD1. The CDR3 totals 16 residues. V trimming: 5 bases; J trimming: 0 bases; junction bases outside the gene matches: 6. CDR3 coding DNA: TGTGCCAGCAGTCCCGGGGGGACAGGGAGCACAGATACGCAGTATTTT. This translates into CASSPGGTGSTDTQYF.